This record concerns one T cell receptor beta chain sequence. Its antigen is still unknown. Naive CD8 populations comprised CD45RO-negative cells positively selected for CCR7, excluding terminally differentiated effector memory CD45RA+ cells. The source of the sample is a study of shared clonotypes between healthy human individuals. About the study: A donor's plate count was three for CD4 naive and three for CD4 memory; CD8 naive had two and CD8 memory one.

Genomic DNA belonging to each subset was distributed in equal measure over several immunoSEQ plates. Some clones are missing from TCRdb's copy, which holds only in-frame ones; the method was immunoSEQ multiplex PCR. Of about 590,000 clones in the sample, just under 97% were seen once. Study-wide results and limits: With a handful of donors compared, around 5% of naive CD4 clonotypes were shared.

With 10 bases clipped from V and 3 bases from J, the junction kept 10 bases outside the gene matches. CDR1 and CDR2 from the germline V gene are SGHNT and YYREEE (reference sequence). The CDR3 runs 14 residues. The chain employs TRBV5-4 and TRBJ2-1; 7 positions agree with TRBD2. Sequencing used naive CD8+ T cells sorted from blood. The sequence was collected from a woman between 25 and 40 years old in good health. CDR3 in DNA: TGTGCCGGCTCTAACGGACTAGACTACAATGAGCAGTTCTTC. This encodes CAGSNGLDYNEQFF.